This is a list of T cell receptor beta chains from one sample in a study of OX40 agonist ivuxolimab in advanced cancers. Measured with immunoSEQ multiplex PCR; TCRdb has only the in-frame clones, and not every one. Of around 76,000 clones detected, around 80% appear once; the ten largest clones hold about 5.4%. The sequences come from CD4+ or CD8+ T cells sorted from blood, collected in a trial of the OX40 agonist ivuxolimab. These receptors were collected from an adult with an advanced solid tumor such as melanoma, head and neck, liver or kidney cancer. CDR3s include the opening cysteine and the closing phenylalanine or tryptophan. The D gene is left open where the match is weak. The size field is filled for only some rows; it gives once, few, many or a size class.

CDR3 protein: CASSLDSNYGYTF; CDR3 DNA: TGTGCCAGCAGTTTAGACAGCAACTATGGCTACACCTTC; V gene: TRBV27; clone size: .; J gene: TRBJ1-2; D gene: .
CDR3 protein: CASRGLAGGYEQYF; CDR3 DNA: TGTGCCAGCAGAGGACTAGCGGGGGGTTACGAGCAGTACTTC; V gene: TRBV6-1; clone size: .; J gene: TRBJ2-7; D gene: TRBD2
CDR3 protein: CASSQVPMQGGEDTQYF; CDR3 DNA: TGCGCCAGCAGCCAAGTCCCCATGCAGGGAGGGGAAGATACGCAGTATTTT; V gene: TRBV4-3; clone size: few; J gene: TRBJ2-3; D gene: TRBD2
CDR3 protein: CASSGTGVSGELFF; CDR3 DNA: TGCGCCAGCTCCGGGACAGGGGTGTCCGGGGAGCTGTTTTTT; V gene: TRBV5-1; clone size: once; J gene: TRBJ2-2; D gene: TRBD1
CDR3 protein: CATSREAGPTYEQYF; CDR3 DNA: TGTGCCACCAGCAGAGAGGCAGGACCGACTTACGAGCAGTACTTC; V gene: TRBV15; clone size: once; J gene: TRBJ2-7; D gene: .
CDR3 protein: CASSPGAGGTGELFF; CDR3 DNA: TGTGCCAGCAGCCCCGGGGCGGGGGGCACCGGGGAGCTGTTTTTT; V gene: TRBV9; clone size: few; J gene: TRBJ2-2; D gene: TRBD2
CDR3 protein: CASSSTGGSYEQYF; CDR3 DNA: TGTGCCAGCAGCTCGACAGGGGGCAGTTACGAGCAGTACTTC; V gene: TRBV4-2; clone size: .; J gene: TRBJ2-7; D gene: TRBD1
CDR3 protein: CSVVRAPGTEAFF; CDR3 DNA: TGCAGCGTTGTTCGGGCCCCAGGCACTGAAGCTTTCTTT; V gene: TRBV29-1; clone size: .; J gene: TRBJ1-1; D gene: .
CDR3 protein: CASSFNSGTLNEKLFF; CDR3 DNA: TGCGCCAGCAGCTTTAACTCGGGGACCCTAAATGAAAAACTGTTTTTT; V gene: TRBV5-1; clone size: few; J gene: TRBJ1-4; D gene: .
CDR3 protein: CASSQGQGLKRGEKLFF; CDR3 DNA: TGTGCCAGCAGCCAAGGACAGGGGTTAAAGAGAGGTGAAAAACTGTTTTTT; V gene: TRBV2; clone size: few; J gene: TRBJ1-4; D gene: TRBD1
CDR3 protein: CASSREGTNEKLFF; CDR3 DNA: TGTGCCAGCTCACGAGAAGGAACTAATGAAAAACTGTTTTTT; V gene: TRBV18; clone size: once; J gene: TRBJ1-4; D gene: .
CDR3 protein: CASSQDRGANEKLFF; CDR3 DNA: TGTGCCAGCAGCCAGGACAGGGGGGCTAATGAAAAACTGTTTTTT; V gene: TRBV11-2; clone size: .; J gene: TRBJ1-4; D gene: TRBD1
CDR3 protein: CASSRSSYNEQFF; CDR3 DNA: TGTGCCAGCAGCAGGAGCTCCTACAATGAGCAGTTCTTC; V gene: TRBV11-3; clone size: .; J gene: TRBJ2-1; D gene: .
CDR3 protein: CASSAAGADYGYTF; CDR3 DNA: TGTGCCAGCAGCGCGGCAGGGGCGGACTATGGCTACACCTTC; V gene: TRBV7-3; clone size: once; J gene: TRBJ1-2; D gene: .
CDR3 protein: CASSLVGTAKQETQYF; CDR3 DNA: TGTGCCAGCAGCTTAGTGGGGACAGCCAAACAAGAGACCCAGTACTTC; V gene: TRBV7-2; clone size: .; J gene: TRBJ2-5; D gene: TRBD1
CDR3 protein: CASFDSYNEQFF; CDR3 DNA: TGTGCCAGCTTTGACTCCTACAATGAGCAGTTCTTC; V gene: TRBV2; clone size: .; J gene: TRBJ2-1; D gene: .
CDR3 protein: CASSVGIGGFQPQHF; CDR3 DNA: TGTGCCAGCAGCGTAGGTATAGGGGGCTTTCAGCCCCAGCATTTT; V gene: TRBV9; clone size: .; J gene: TRBJ1-5; D gene: TRBD1
CDR3 protein: CASSLPGQGETQYF; CDR3 DNA: TGTGCCAGCAGTTTACCGGGACAGGGGGAGACCCAGTACTTC; V gene: TRBV28; clone size: .; J gene: TRBJ2-5; D gene: TRBD1
CDR3 protein: CSLGQSYGYTF; CDR3 DNA: TGCAGCCTGGGACAGTCCTATGGCTACACCTTC; V gene: TRBV29-1; clone size: .; J gene: TRBJ1-2; D gene: TRBD1
CDR3 protein: CASSQGREETQYF; CDR3 DNA: TGTGCCAGTAGTCAAGGACGGGAAGAGACCCAGTACTTC; V gene: TRBV19; clone size: .; J gene: TRBJ2-5; D gene: .
CDR3 protein: CASSVQGNLYDTQYF; CDR3 DNA: TGCGCCAGCAGCGTTCAGGGTAACCTCTACGATACGCAGTATTTT; V gene: TRBV5-1; clone size: few; J gene: TRBJ2-3; D gene: .
CDR3 protein: CASSLAGGRGRGSQHF; CDR3 DNA: TGTGCCAGCAGCTTAGCTGGGGGCAGGGGCCGCGGGTCCCAGCATTTT; V gene: TRBV7-2; clone size: once; J gene: TRBJ1-5; D gene: .
CDR3 protein: CASRIDSSYNEQFF; CDR3 DNA: TGTGCCAGCCGAATAGACAGCTCCTACAATGAGCAGTTCTTC; V gene: TRBV6-5; clone size: .; J gene: TRBJ2-1; D gene: .
CDR3 protein: CASSSPSGSSSYNEQFF; CDR3 DNA: TGTGCCAGCAGCTCCCCCTCTGGGTCGAGCTCCTACAATGAGCAGTTCTTC; V gene: TRBV7-2; clone size: .; J gene: TRBJ2-1; D gene: .
CDR3 protein: CASSPGTGYYNEQFF; CDR3 DNA: TGTGCCAGCAGTCCCGGGACAGGGTATTACAATGAGCAGTTCTTC; V gene: TRBV2; clone size: .; J gene: TRBJ2-1; D gene: TRBD1
CDR3 protein: CASSQGTSYGYTF; CDR3 DNA: TGTGCCAGCAGCCAAGGGACAAGCTATGGCTACACCTTC; V gene: TRBV7-9; clone size: .; J gene: TRBJ1-2; D gene: .
CDR3 protein: CASSLQETGGYGYTF; CDR3 DNA: TGCGCCAGCAGCTTGCAAGAGACAGGGGGCTATGGCTACACCTTC; V gene: TRBV5-1; clone size: .; J gene: TRBJ1-2; D gene: TRBD1
CDR3 protein: CASSFGDSSGNTIYF; CDR3 DNA: TGCGCCAGCAGCTTTGGGGACAGCTCTGGAAACACCATATATTTT; V gene: TRBV5-1; clone size: .; J gene: TRBJ1-3; D gene: TRBD1
CDR3 protein: CASSDFSIGGTKNIQYF; CDR3 DNA: TGTGCCAGCAGTGATTTCTCGATCGGGGGAACCAAAAACATTCAGTACTTC; V gene: TRBV6-1; clone size: .; J gene: TRBJ2-4; D gene: .
CDR3 protein: CASTDRPSYNSPLHF; CDR3 DNA: TGTGCCAGTACGGACAGGCCCTCCTATAATTCACCCCTCCACTTT; V gene: TRBV19; clone size: once; J gene: TRBJ1-6; D gene: TRBD1
CDR3 protein: CASSLSDRGTEAFF; CDR3 DNA: TGTGCCAGCAGTTTAAGCGACAGGGGAACTGAAGCTTTCTTT; V gene: TRBV27; clone size: .; J gene: TRBJ1-1; D gene: TRBD1
CDR3 protein: CASQGGPRVGANVLTF; CDR3 DNA: TGTGCCAGCCAAGGGGGGCCTAGGGTTGGGGCCAACGTCCTGACTTTC; V gene: TRBV28; clone size: .; J gene: TRBJ2-6; D gene: .
CDR3 protein: CASSRDGISTDTQYF; CDR3 DNA: TGTGCCAGCAGCCGCGACGGGATAAGCACAGATACGCAGTATTTT; V gene: TRBV7-2; clone size: .; J gene: TRBJ2-3; D gene: .
CDR3 protein: CASSLSHRGRKEKLFF; CDR3 DNA: TGTGCCAGCAGCTTATCGCACAGGGGTCGAAAAGAAAAACTGTTTTTT; V gene: TRBV7-2; clone size: .; J gene: TRBJ1-4; D gene: TRBD1
CDR3 protein: CSVAGVGTFHGYTF; CDR3 DNA: TGCAGCGTCGCTGGAGTCGGGACATTCCATGGCTACACCTTC; V gene: TRBV29-1; clone size: .; J gene: TRBJ1-2; D gene: .
CDR3 protein: CASSPREETQYF; CDR3 DNA: TGTGCCAGCTCACCAAGGGAAGAGACCCAGTACTTC; V gene: TRBV18; clone size: .; J gene: TRBJ2-5; D gene: .